These 29 T cell receptor beta chains were all obtained from the same sample, sequenced in a study. MiXCR, run by TCRdb on the 5' RACE reads, gives a single entry per CDR3 protein. In the table there are around 11,000 distinct CDR3 sequences, 45% to 50% of which are singletons. The specimen was tumor-infiltrating naive CD4+ T cells sorted from the breast tumor. Subset reported: naive CD4+ T cells, CD4+CD45RA+CD25-. These receptors originate from a female donor with breast cancer.

The chain recombines TRBV29-1 with TRBJ2-7, with 9 bases identical to TRBD2. Germline CDR1 and CDR2: SQVTM and ANQGSEA. Trimming took 4 bases from V and 3 from J; bases not matched to a gene: 1. CDR3 length equals 12 residues. CDR3 sequence (DNA): TGCAGCGTTGGGACTAGCGTCTACGAGCAGTACTTC. This sequence encodes CSVGTSVYEQYF.

This clonotype has more than one count but fewer than ten. The chain is built from TRBV7-9 and TRBJ2-1, with D tentatively TRBD2 (6 bases). The CDR3 totals 16 residues. The V end was cut by 2 bases, the J end by 8 bases, with 19 bases between. The germline V gene has CDR1 SEHNR and CDR2 FQNEAQ (reference sequence). The CDR3 sequence: CASSLREAGVRDEQFF. As DNA, the CDR3 is TGTGCCAGCAGCTTAAGGGAGGCGGGTGTGAGGGATGAGCAGTTCTTC.

The V call is TRBV6-2 or TRBV6-3, the J call TRBJ2-3, with TRBD1 identical over 12 bases. This CDR3 region has 14 residues. Germline V lookup: CDR1 MNHEY, CDR2 SVGEGT. After removal of 5 bases from V and 4 bases from J, the junction contained 1 base not matched to a gene. The CDR3 bases are TGTGCCAGCAGTGGGACAGGGGGCGCAGATACGCAGTATTTT. This gives the protein CASSGTGGADTQYF.

This clonotype is medium-sized by share. The chain combines TRBV28 with TRBJ2-1; D gene unclear. CDR1 and CDR2 (germline): MDHEN, SYDVKM. Trimming took off 4 bases at V and 7 bases at J, with 5 bases between the two ends. CDR3 length equals 11 residues. This CDR3 is CASSYPNEQFF. CDR3 DNA: TGTGCCAGCAGTTATCCAAATGAGCAGTTCTTC.

The chain joins TRBV6-5 to TRBJ1-2, with D hard to call. The germline V gene has CDR1 MNHEY and CDR2 SVGAGI. The CDR3 is made up of 15 amino acids. Between the trimmed V and J ends, which lost 0 bases and 4 bases, there was a span of 12 bases. CDR3 coding DNA: TGTGCCAGCAGTTACTCCCCGTTACCTACCTATGGCTACACCTTC. Protein product: CASSYSPLPTYGYTF.

CDR3 region: CASSSDGGLTDTQYF. The CDR3 region has the DNA TGTGCCAGCAGCTCGGACGGGGGGCTCACAGATACGCAGTATTTT. The rearrangement links TRBV7-3 to TRBJ2-3; D is perhaps TRBD2 (7 bases). Trimming pared 4 bases from V and 2 bases from J, leaving 13 bases between. The CDR3 contains 15 residues. Germline V CDR1 and CDR2: SGHTA, FQGTGA.

By share of the sample, this clonotype is medium-sized. The gene calls are TRBV12-3 or TRBV12-4 and TRBJ2-7; TRBD1 aligns across 8 bases. The ends lost 6 bases at V and 4 bases at J; junction bases unmatched: 11. This CDR3 comprises 15 residues. The CDR3 DNA reads as TGTGCCAGCAGCCGTTCCGGGACAGGTTTTTACGAGCAGTACGTC. Its protein is CASSRSGTGFYEQYV.

The chain combines TRBV20-1 with TRBJ1-2; no reliable D call. Germline V CDR1 and CDR2: DFQATT, SNEGSKA (reference sequence). V was pared by 4 bases and J by 5 bases, with 11 bases between. CDR3 size: 12 residues. The CDR3 DNA follows: TGCAGTGCTAAGGGCCAGTGGTATGGCTACACCTTC. It yields the protein CSAKGQWYGYTF.

There are a few counts of this clonotype. V is TRBV20-1 and J is TRBJ2-3; D gene uncertain. The CDR3 extends over 13 amino acids. CDR1 is DFQATT, CDR2 SNEGSKA, per germline (reference sequence). V dropped 7 bases and J dropped 1 base, with 12 bases sitting between them. The CDR3 is CSVWGRGTDTQYF. In DNA, the CDR3 is TGCAGTGTTTGGGGTCGGGGCACAGATACGCAGTATTTT.

The chain recombines TRBV4-2 with TRBJ2-1; 10 nucleotides match TRBD1. V was clipped by 3 bases and J by 6 bases; unmatched bases: 5. Germline CDR1 LGHNA, CDR2 YNFKEQ. The CDR3 extends over 15 amino acids. The CDR3 bases are TGTGCCAGCAGCCAGGAGAGGACAGGGGGCAATGAGCAGTTCTTC. It is translated as CASSQERTGGNEQFF.

This clonotype was counted a few times. In nucleotides, the CDR3 is TGCGCCAGCAGCCCAGATTTGTGGGAGAGCTCCTACGAGCAGTACGTC. It encodes CASSPDLWESSYEQYV. The rearrangement links TRBV4-1 to TRBJ2-7; TRBD2 might be the D (5 bases). The CDR3 extends over 16 amino acids. Trimming removed 4 bases from V and 0 bases from J, with 16 bases in between. Germline assignment: CDR1 MGHRA and CDR2 YSYEKL.

The rearrangement links TRBV5-6 to TRBJ2-1; the D is unclear. Germline V gene sequence: CDR1 SGHDT, CDR2 YYEEEE. Trimming shortened V by 4 bases and J by 8 bases, and 16 bases separated the two germline ends. The CDR3 consists of 14 residues. CDR3 in DNA: TGTGCCAGCAGCATATGGGAAAGAACACATGAGCAGTTCTTC. Protein: CASSIWERTHEQFF.

The rearrangement links TRBV5-1 to TRBJ2-2; 7 bases are a match to TRBD1. V was clipped by 2 bases and J by 4 bases; unmatched bases: 5. Germline values: CDR1 SGHRS, CDR2 YFSETQ. The CDR3 spans 15 residues. The CDR3 is CASSFAAGGTGELFF. The CDR3, as DNA: TGCGCCAGCAGCTTTGCGGCAGGGGGCACCGGGGAGCTGTTTTTT.

V gene TRBV19 combines with J gene TRBJ1-1; D unresolved. Per germline, CDR1 LNHDA and CDR2 SQIVND (reference sequence). CDR3 length equals 16 residues. Trimming cost V 6 bases and J 0 bases, with 17 bases left between them. Written as DNA, the CDR3 is TGTGCCAGTAGCATTCGTGCCCCCCATATGAACACTGAAGCTTTCTTT. Amino acids: CASSIRAPHMNTEAFF.

This clonotype was detected once. The chain uses TRBV5-1 and TRBJ1-1; 7 bases are shared with TRBD1. V lost 3 bases and J lost 2; bases outside the gene matches: 10. The germline CDR1 and CDR2 sequences are SGHRS and YFSETQ. The CDR3 runs to 16 residues. The CDR3 bases are TGCGCCAGCAGCTCCCGACAGGGTCTGTTTAACACTGAAGCTTTCTTT. Translating it yields CASSSRQGLFNTEAFF.

The chain uses TRBV5-1 and TRBJ2-1; D could derive from TRBD1 or TRBD2 (5 bases each). V gave up 0 bases and J gave up 7 bases, with 14 bases separating them. Looked up from germline, CDR1 is SGHRS and CDR2 is YFSETQ. The CDR3 contains 15 residues. CDR3 DNA: TGCGCCAGCAGCTTGGCCGGGGCAGGGATGAATGAGCAGTTCTTC. It specifies CASSLAGAGMNEQFF. Complete variable domain (other parts from reference TRBV5-1 and TRBJ2-1): KAGVTQTPRYLIKTRGQQVTLSCSPISGHRSVSWYQQTPGQGLQFLFEYFSETQRNKGNFPGRFSGRQFSNSRSEMNVSTLELGDSALYLCASSLAGAGMNEQFFGPGTRLTVL.

This clonotype has a handful of counts. This chain joins TRBV5-1 and TRBJ2-2, with a tentative D call TRBD2 (6 bases). Trimming left V 4 bases short and J 4 bases short, with 14 bases between. The CDR3 is made up of 15 amino acids. CDR1 is SGHRS and CDR2 is YFSETQ in the germline V gene. CDR3 DNA: TGCGCCAGCAGCCCGGCGACTAGTCCCACCGGGGAGCTGTTTTTT. As protein: CASSPATSPTGELFF.

This clonotype came up a few times. The chain carries TRBV5-1 and TRBJ1-1; unclear D gene. V was pared by 0 bases and J by 6 bases, with 12 bases between. Germline lookup yields CDR1 SGHRS and CDR2 YFSETQ. The CDR3 consists of 14 residues. The CDR3 coding sequence is TGCGCCAGCAGCTTGGCCGGCGGCTCGGCTGAAGCTTTCTTT. It specifies CASSLAGGSAEAFF. Variable domain in full (rest from reference TRBV5-1 and TRBJ1-1): KAGVTQTPRYLIKTRGQQVTLSCSPISGHRSVSWYQQTPGQGLQFLFEYFSETQRNKGNFPGRFSGRQFSNSRSEMNVSTLELGDSALYLCASSLAGGSAEAFFGQGTRLTVV.

J is TRBJ2-1 and V is TRBV20-1; D is undetermined. The CDR3 contains 15 residues. The germline CDR1 and CDR2 sequences are DFQATT and SNEGSKA (reference sequence). V lost 3 bases, J lost 2 bases, and 14 bases lay in between. The CDR3 region has the DNA TGCAGTGCTAGGATAATTGTTGGGACCTACAATGAGCAGTTCTTC. Its protein is CSARIIVGTYNEQFF.

This clonotype was seen a handful of times. This chain links TRBV15 with TRBJ2-7; possible D gene TRBD1, 5 bases. This CDR3 has 13 residues. Germline-derived CDR1 and CDR2 are LNHNV and YYDKDF (reference sequence). The ends were cut back, 0 bases at V and 5 bases at J, with 8 bases in the middle. CDR3 bases: TGTGCCACCAGCAGAGAGGGCAGGGACGAGCAGTACTTC. Protein: CATSREGRDEQYF.

There are a few counts of this clonotype. The rearrangement uses TRBV6-1 and TRBJ1-5; unclear D gene. Germline CDR1 and CDR2: MNHNS and SASEGT. The CDR3 is 13 amino acids. Trimming removed 1 base at V and 4 bases at J, with 5 bases between. CDR3 sequence: CASSEGYNQPQHF. For the CDR3, the DNA is TGTGCCAGCAGTGAAGGTTATAATCAGCCCCAGCATTTT.

In DNA form, the CDR3 reads TGTGCCAGCATCCCCCTCGGGCAGTTCTTC. It specifies CASIPLGQFF. This chain joins TRBV5-4 and TRBJ2-1; no reliable D call. The CDR3 runs 10 residues. V was clipped by 6 bases and J by 12 bases, with 10 bases between them. Per the germline V gene, CDR1 is SGHNT and CDR2 is YYREEE (reference sequence). The variable domain in full, completed from reference TRBV5-4 and TRBJ2-1, reads ETGVTQSPTHLIKTRGQQVTLRCSSQSGHNTVSWYQQALGQGPQFIFQYYREEENGRGNFPPRFSGLQFPNYSSELNVNALELDDSALYLCASIPLGQFFGPGTRLTVL.

This clonotype showed up just once. A read error is possible here, since a much larger clone lies one base away. The chain combines TRBV7-2 with TRBJ2-7, with D perhaps TRBD1 or TRBD2 (5 bases each). The CDR3 sequence is 15 residues long. V dropped 1 base and J dropped 4 bases, with 14 bases sitting between them. Germline V gene sequence: CDR1 SGHTA, CDR2 FQGNSA. The CDR3 nucleotides are TGTGCCAGCAGCTTAGGCCCGGGACGGACTTACGAGCAGTACGTC. Protein sequence: CASSLGPGRTYEQYV.

The chain links TRBV6-2 or TRBV6-3 to TRBJ2-5, with a weak D call TRBD2 (6 bases). The germline V gene has CDR1 MNHEY and CDR2 SVGEGT. The CDR3 runs to 16 residues. V was cut by 10 bases and J by 1 base, with 22 bases left in between. The CDR3 sequence is CATRSWIGGLQETQYF. The CDR3 DNA reads TGTGCCACCAGGAGTTGGATTGGGGGACTCCAAGAGACCCAGTACTTC.

Details on this clonotype: This may come from a read error, since a much larger clone is one base off. This chain connects TRBV9 to TRBJ2-3; a weak D match, TRBD1 (6 bases). The V gene's germline CDR1 is SGDLS and CDR2 YYNGEE. The CDR3 totals 15 residues. CDR3 region: CASSVELSRTDAQYF. The DNA of the CDR3 is TGTGCCAGCAGCGTAGAGCTAAGTAGGACAGATGCGCAGTATTTT.

This clonotype has more than one count but fewer than ten. The V call is TRBV20-1, the J call TRBJ2-5, with 10 bases identical to TRBD2. This CDR3 has 15 amino acids. Trimming removed 2 bases from V and 6 bases from J; junction bases left unmatched: 9. Germline V gives CDR1 DFQATT, CDR2 SNEGSKA (reference sequence). CDR3 loop: CSARIWTSGQKTQYF. CDR3 in DNA: TGCAGTGCTAGAATCTGGACTAGCGGACAAAAGACCCAGTACTTC.

The chain is built from TRBV12-3 or TRBV12-4 and TRBJ2-3; D gene uncertain. The CDR3 sequence is 13 residues long. With 3 bases removed from V and 6 bases from J, the gap between germline ends came to 10 bases. The CDR3 nucleotides are TGTGCCAGCAGTTTTCTCTCTCGGGATACGCAGTATTTT. Protein sequence: CASSFLSRDTQYF.

This clonotype has a handful of counts. This CDR3 is CASSHDEITDTQYF. The CDR3 DNA reads as TGTGCCAGCAGCCACGACGAAATCACAGATACGCAGTATTTT. The V gene is TRBV7-2, the J gene TRBJ2-3; D is ambiguous. V lost 5 bases and J lost 2, with 11 bases in between. This CDR3 is 14 amino acids long. The germline gives CDR1 SGHTA, CDR2 FQGNSA.

The chain links TRBV20-1 to TRBJ2-1; TRBD2 matches 9 bases. Germline values: CDR1 DFQATT, CDR2 SNEGSKA (reference sequence). J was trimmed by 7 bases and V by 7 bases; bases with no gene match: 5. The CDR3 covers 12 residues. The chain's CDR3 is CSVSGRTNEQFF. The CDR3 nucleotides read TGCAGTGTTAGCGGGAGAACAAATGAGCAGTTCTTC.